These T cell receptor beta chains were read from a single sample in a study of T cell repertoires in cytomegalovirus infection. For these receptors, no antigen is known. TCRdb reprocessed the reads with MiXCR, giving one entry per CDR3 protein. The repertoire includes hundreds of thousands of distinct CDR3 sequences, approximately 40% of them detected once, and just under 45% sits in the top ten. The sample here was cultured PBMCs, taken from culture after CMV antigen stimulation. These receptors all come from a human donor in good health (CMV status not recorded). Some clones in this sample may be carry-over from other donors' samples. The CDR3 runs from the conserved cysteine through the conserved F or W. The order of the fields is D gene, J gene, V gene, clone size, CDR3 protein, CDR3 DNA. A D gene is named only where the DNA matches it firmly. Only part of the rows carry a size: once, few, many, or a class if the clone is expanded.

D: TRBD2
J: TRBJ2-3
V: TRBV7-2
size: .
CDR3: CASSPGLKTDTQYF
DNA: TGTGCCAGCAGCCCGGGACTAAAAACAGATACGCAGTATTTT

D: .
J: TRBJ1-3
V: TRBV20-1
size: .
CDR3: CSARTGPGNTIYF
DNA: TGCAGTGCTAGAACAGGGCCTGGAAACACCATATATTTT

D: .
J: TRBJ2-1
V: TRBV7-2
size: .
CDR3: CASRRGVHEQFF
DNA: TGTGCCAGCAGACGAGGGGTCCATGAGCAGTTCTTC

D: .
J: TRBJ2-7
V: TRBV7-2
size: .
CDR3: CASSLSLVGGREQYF
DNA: TGTGCCAGCAGCTTAAGCCTTGTTGGGGGACGGGAGCAGTACTTC

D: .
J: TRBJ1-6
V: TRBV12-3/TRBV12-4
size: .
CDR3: CASRPGIRDSPLHF
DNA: TGTGCCAGCAGACCTGGTATTCGGGATTCACCCCTCCACTTT

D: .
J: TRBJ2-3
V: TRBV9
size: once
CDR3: CATGPGTRVKCADTQYF
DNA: TGTGCCACCGGACCCGGGACTCGGGTAAAGTGTGCAGATACGCAGTATTTT

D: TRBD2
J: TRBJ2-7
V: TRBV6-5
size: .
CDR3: CASSKRTSGRAGPYEQYF
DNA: TGTGCCAGCAGCAAGAGGACTAGCGGGAGGGCCGGCCCCTACGAGCAGTACTTC

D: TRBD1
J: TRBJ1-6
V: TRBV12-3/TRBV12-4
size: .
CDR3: CASSLEGGMANSPLHF
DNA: TGTGCCAGCAGTTTAGAAGGGGGCATGGCCAATTCACCCCTCCACTTT

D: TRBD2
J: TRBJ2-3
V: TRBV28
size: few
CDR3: CASSVLAGGPASTQYF
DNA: TGTGCCAGCTCTGTCCTAGCGGGGGGACCAGCAAGTACGCAGTATTTT

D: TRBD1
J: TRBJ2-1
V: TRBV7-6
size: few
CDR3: CASSRTGYNEQFF
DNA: TGTGCCAGCAGCCGGACAGGGTACAATGAGCAGTTCTTC

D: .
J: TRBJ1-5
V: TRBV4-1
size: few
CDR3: CASSQEEGVPPQHF
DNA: TGCGCCAGCAGCCAAGAGGAAGGTGTCCCGCCCCAGCATTTT

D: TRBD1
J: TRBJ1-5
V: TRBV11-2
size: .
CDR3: CASSWTGLRRGNQPQHF
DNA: TGTGCCAGCAGTTGGACAGGCTTAAGACGAGGCAATCAGCCCCAGCATTTT

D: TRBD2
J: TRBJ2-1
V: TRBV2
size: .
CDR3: CASSGAASGRASTYNEQFF
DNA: TGTGCCAGCAGCGGAGCGGCTAGCGGGAGGGCCAGTACCTACAATGAGCAGTTCTTC

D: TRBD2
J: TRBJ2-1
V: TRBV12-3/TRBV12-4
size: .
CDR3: CASSLPSSGFNEQFF
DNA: TGTGCCAGCAGTTTACCCTCTAGCGGGTTCAATGAGCAGTTCTTC

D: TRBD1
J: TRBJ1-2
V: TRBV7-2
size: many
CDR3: CASSLSTGEYGYTF
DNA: TGTGCCAGCAGCCTAAGTACAGGGGAATATGGCTACACCTTC

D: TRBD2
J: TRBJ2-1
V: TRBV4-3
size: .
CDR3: CASSHGLAAMNYNEQFF
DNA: TGCGCCAGCAGCCACGGACTAGCGGCCATGAACTACAATGAGCAGTTCTTC

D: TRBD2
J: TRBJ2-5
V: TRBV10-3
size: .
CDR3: CATGDSTSGRETQYF
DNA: TGTGCCACCGGCGATTCGACTAGCGGGAGGGAGACCCAGTACTTC

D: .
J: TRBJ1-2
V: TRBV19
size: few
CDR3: CASRIGTNYGYTF
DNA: TGTGCCAGTAGGATCGGGACAAACTATGGCTACACCTTC

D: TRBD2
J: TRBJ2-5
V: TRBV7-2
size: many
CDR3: CASSARGTSGGPQETQYF
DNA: TGTGCCAGCAGCGCTCGGGGGACTAGCGGGGGGCCCCAAGAGACCCAGTACTTC

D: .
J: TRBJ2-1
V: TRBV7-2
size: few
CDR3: CASSPRVWLYEQFF
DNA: TGTGCCAGCAGCCCCCGGGTATGGCTTTATGAGCAGTTCTTC

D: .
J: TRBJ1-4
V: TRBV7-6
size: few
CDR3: CASSLMSDGEKLFF
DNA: TGTGCCAGCAGCTTAATGTCTGACGGTGAAAAACTGTTTTTT

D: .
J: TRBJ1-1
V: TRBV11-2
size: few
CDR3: CASRWVGAHTEAFF
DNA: TGTGCCAGCAGATGGGTGGGGGCGCACACTGAAGCTTTCTTT

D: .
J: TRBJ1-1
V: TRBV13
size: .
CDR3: CASIPRGGTLSEAFF
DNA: TGTGCCAGCATCCCGCGGGGAGGGACCTTATCTGAAGCTTTCTTT

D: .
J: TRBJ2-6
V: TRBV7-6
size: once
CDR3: CASSPTLGANVLTF
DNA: TGTGCCAGCAGCCCCACGCTTGGGGCCAACGTCCTGACTTTC

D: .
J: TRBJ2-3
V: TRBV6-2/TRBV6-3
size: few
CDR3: CASSYLADTQYF
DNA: TGTGCCAGCAGTTACTTAGCGGATACGCAGTATTTT

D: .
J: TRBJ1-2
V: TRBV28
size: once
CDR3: CASSLRTYGYTF
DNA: TGTGCCAGCAGTTTGAGGACGTATGGCTACACCTTC

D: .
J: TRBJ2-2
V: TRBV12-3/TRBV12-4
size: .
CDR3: CASSTTRTAGELFF
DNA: TGTGCCAGCAGTACTACGAGGACGGCCGGGGAGCTGTTTTTT

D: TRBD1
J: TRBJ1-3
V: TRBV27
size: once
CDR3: CASSSLLAGGFNTIYF
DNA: TGTGCCAGCAGTTCACTTCTCGCAGGGGGATTTAACACCATATATTTT

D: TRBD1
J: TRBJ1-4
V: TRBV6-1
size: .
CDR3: CASRAPPGQGNEKLFF
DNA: TGTGCCAGCAGAGCGCCTCCGGGACAGGGAAATGAAAAACTGTTTTTT

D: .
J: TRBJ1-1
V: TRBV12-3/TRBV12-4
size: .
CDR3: CASSLSGTAEAFF
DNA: TGTGCCAGCAGTTTATCGGGTACCGCTGAAGCTTTCTTT

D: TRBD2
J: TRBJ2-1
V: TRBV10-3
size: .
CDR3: CAISESAGGPGEQFF
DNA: TGTGCCATCAGTGAGTCGGCGGGAGGGCCGGGGGAGCAGTTCTTC

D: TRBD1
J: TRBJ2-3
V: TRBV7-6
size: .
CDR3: CASSLAGQGAYATDTQYF
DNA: TGTGCCAGCAGCTTGGCGGGACAGGGGGCGTACGCCACAGATACGCAGTATTTT

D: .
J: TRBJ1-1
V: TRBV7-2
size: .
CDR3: CASSMLQLPRGAFF
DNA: TGTGCCAGCAGCATGCTTCAGTTACCGCGTGGAGCTTTCTTT

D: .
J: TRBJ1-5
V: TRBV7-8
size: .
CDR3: CASSSSAGNQPQHF
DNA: TGTGCCAGCAGCTCATCCGCTGGCAATCAGCCCCAGCATTTT

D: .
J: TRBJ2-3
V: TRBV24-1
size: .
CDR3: CATSDYTPDTQYF
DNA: TGTGCCACCAGTGATTACACCCCAGATACGCAGTATTTT

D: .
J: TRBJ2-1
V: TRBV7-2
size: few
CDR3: CASSSREYGEQFF
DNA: TGTGCCAGCAGCTCGAGGGAGTATGGGGAGCAGTTCTTC

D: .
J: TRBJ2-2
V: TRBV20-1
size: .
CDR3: CSAREDNANTGELFF
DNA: TGCAGTGCTAGAGAGGACAACGCGAACACCGGGGAGCTGTTTTTT

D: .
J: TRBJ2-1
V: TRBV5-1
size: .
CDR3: CASSLDLVKQFF
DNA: TGCGCCAGCAGCTTGGATTTGGTGAAGCAGTTCTTC

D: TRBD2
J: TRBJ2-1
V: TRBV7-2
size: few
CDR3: CASSRWTSGRASYNEQFF
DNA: TGTGCCAGCAGCCGATGGACTAGCGGGAGGGCCTCCTACAATGAGCAGTTCTTC

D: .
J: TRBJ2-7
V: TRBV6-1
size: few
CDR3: CASQWGVYEQYF
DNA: TGTGCTTCCCAGTGGGGGGTCTACGAGCAGTACTTC

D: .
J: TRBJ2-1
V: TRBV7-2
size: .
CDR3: CASSLASIGREQFF
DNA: TGTGCCAGCAGCTTAGCCAGTATTGGACGGGAGCAGTTCTTC

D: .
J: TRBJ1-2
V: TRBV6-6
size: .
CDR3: CASSGQLFGYGYTF
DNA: TGTGCCAGCAGCGGACAGCTGTTTGGCTATGGCTACACCTTC

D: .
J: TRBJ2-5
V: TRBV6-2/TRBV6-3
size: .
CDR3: CASGWVAEETQYF
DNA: TGTGCCAGCGGCTGGGTAGCGGAGGAGACCCAGTACTTC

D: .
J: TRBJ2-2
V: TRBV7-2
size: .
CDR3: CASSLRHSRIVLNTGELFF
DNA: TGTGCCAGCAGCTTAAGACATTCGAGGATAGTCTTGAACACCGGGGAGCTGTTTTTT